This is a list of T cell receptor beta chains from one sample in a study of T-cell memory formation after mild COVID-19. TCRdb reprocessed the 5' RACE reads with MiXCR, giving one entry per CDR3 protein. Of approximately 210,000 distinct CDR3 sequences listed, approximately 20% are singletons. Material for sequencing was PBMCs or a T cell subset sorted from them (not recorded which). These receptors all stem from an adult woman who had mild COVID-19 (a few samples of this study predate the infection). Cell type and time point are not known. Both conserved end residues are part of each CDR3. A D gene is named only where the DNA matches it firmly. Clone sizes are given selectively: once, few, many, or a class where the clone is expanded.

v_gene: TRBV20-1; d_gene: .; j_gene: TRBJ1-5; abundance: .; CDR3aa: CSAREWGIRNQPQHF; CDR3nt: TGCAGTGCTAGAGAGTGGGGGATAAGAAATCAGCCCCAGCATTTT
v_gene: TRBV5-5; d_gene: TRBD1; j_gene: TRBJ1-2; abundance: many; CDR3aa: CASSPRDRGPPYGYTF; CDR3nt: TGTGCCAGCAGCCCCCGGGACAGGGGGCCGCCTTATGGCTACACCTTC
v_gene: TRBV7-7; d_gene: TRBD2; j_gene: TRBJ2-3; abundance: .; CDR3aa: CASSLNSGGAGDTQYF; CDR3nt: TGTGCCAGCAGCTTAAATAGCGGGGGGGCCGGGGATACGCAGTATTTT
v_gene: TRBV5-6; d_gene: TRBD1; j_gene: TRBJ2-5; abundance: .; CDR3aa: CASSGDRPETQYF; CDR3nt: TGTGCCAGCAGCGGGGACAGGCCAGAGACCCAGTACTTC
v_gene: TRBV5-4; d_gene: .; j_gene: TRBJ2-3; abundance: .; CDR3aa: CASSLRRGREDTQYF; CDR3nt: TGTGCCAGCAGCTTGCGGCGGGGGCGGGAGGATACGCAGTATTTT
v_gene: TRBV11-3; d_gene: .; j_gene: TRBJ1-1; abundance: .; CDR3aa: CASSPGRFDGNTEAFF; CDR3nt: TGTGCCAGCAGCCCAGGCAGATTTGACGGGAACACTGAAGCTTTCTTT
v_gene: TRBV27; d_gene: TRBD2; j_gene: TRBJ2-7; abundance: few; CDR3aa: CASSSGLAGSEQYF; CDR3nt: TGTGCCAGCAGTTCCGGACTAGCGGGTAGCGAGCAGTACTTC
v_gene: TRBV20-1; d_gene: .; j_gene: TRBJ1-5; abundance: .; CDR3aa: CSASTGSGNQPQHF; CDR3nt: TGCAGTGCCTCCACAGGGAGCGGCAATCAGCCCCAGCATTTT
v_gene: TRBV11-2; d_gene: .; j_gene: TRBJ1-5; abundance: many; CDR3aa: CASSWAGGNQPQHF; CDR3nt: TGTGCCAGCAGCTGGGCGGGGGGGAATCAGCCCCAGCATTTT
v_gene: TRBV6-5; d_gene: TRBD1; j_gene: TRBJ1-2; abundance: .; CDR3aa: CASSPRTGKYGYTF; CDR3nt: TGTGCCAGCAGCCCACGGACAGGCAAATATGGCTACACCTTC
v_gene: TRBV7-2; d_gene: .; j_gene: TRBJ2-5; abundance: many; CDR3aa: CASSLGAVETQYF; CDR3nt: TGTGCCAGCAGCTTAGGGGCCGTAGAGACCCAGTACTTC
v_gene: TRBV4-2; d_gene: .; j_gene: TRBJ2-1; abundance: .; CDR3aa: CASSQDHGGPRNEQFF; CDR3nt: TGTGCCAGCAGCCAAGATCACGGGGGGCCTAGGAATGAGCAGTTCTTC
v_gene: TRBV10-3; d_gene: .; j_gene: TRBJ2-2; abundance: few; CDR3aa: CAISELQATGELFF; CDR3nt: TGTGCCATCAGTGAGTTACAGGCCACCGGGGAGCTGTTTTTT
v_gene: TRBV4-2; d_gene: .; j_gene: TRBJ1-1; abundance: many; CDR3aa: CASSQVIGGLRTEAFF; CDR3nt: TGTGCCAGCAGCCAAGTTATCGGTGGACTTCGCACTGAAGCTTTCTTT
v_gene: TRBV12-3/TRBV12-4; d_gene: .; j_gene: TRBJ1-1; abundance: .; CDR3aa: CASSTRSGTEAFF; CDR3nt: TGTGCCAGCAGTACCCGGTCAGGGACTGAAGCTTTCTTT
v_gene: TRBV5-1; d_gene: .; j_gene: TRBJ1-1; abundance: few; CDR3aa: CASSLPGTNTEAFF; CDR3nt: TGCGCCAGCAGCTTGCCAGGGACGAACACTGAAGCTTTCTTT
v_gene: TRBV9; d_gene: .; j_gene: TRBJ2-5; abundance: few; CDR3aa: CASIEEGGPWETQYF; CDR3nt: TGTGCCAGCATCGAAGAAGGAGGCCCCTGGGAGACCCAGTACTTC
v_gene: TRBV5-1; d_gene: TRBD2; j_gene: TRBJ2-3; abundance: .; CDR3aa: CASSSGLAGVDTQYF; CDR3nt: TGCGCCAGCAGCTCAGGACTAGCGGGGGTAGATACGCAGTATTTT
v_gene: TRBV11-2; d_gene: .; j_gene: TRBJ2-1; abundance: few; CDR3aa: CASSLARNEQFF; CDR3nt: TGTGCCAGCAGCTTAGCAAGAAATGAGCAGTTCTTC
v_gene: TRBV29-1; d_gene: .; j_gene: TRBJ2-6; abundance: few; CDR3aa: CSVRDYRSGANVLTF; CDR3nt: TGCAGCGTTCGCGACTACCGCTCTGGGGCCAACGTCCTGACTTTC
v_gene: TRBV7-9; d_gene: TRBD1; j_gene: TRBJ2-7; abundance: few; CDR3aa: CASSLAPGQGINEQYF; CDR3nt: TGTGCCAGCAGCTTAGCCCCAGGACAGGGAATAAACGAGCAGTACTTC
v_gene: TRBV6-6; d_gene: .; j_gene: TRBJ1-6; abundance: .; CDR3aa: CASSYRSLTLHF; CDR3nt: TGTGCCAGCAGTTACCGATCGCTGACGCTCCACTTT
v_gene: TRBV6-1; d_gene: .; j_gene: TRBJ2-2; abundance: .; CDR3aa: CASTLDRTGELFF; CDR3nt: TGTGCCAGCACCCTAGACAGAACCGGGGAGCTGTTTTTT
v_gene: TRBV7-8; d_gene: TRBD1; j_gene: TRBJ2-1; abundance: few; CDR3aa: CASRPRTGPYNEQFF; CDR3nt: TGTGCCAGCAGACCCCGGACAGGGCCCTACAATGAGCAGTTCTTC
v_gene: TRBV24-1; d_gene: .; j_gene: TRBJ2-2; abundance: few; CDR3aa: CATSARDTGGSGELFF; CDR3nt: TGTGCCACCAGTGCCAGGGATACTGGAGGCTCCGGGGAGCTGTTTTTT
v_gene: TRBV7-8; d_gene: .; j_gene: TRBJ1-2; abundance: few; CDR3aa: CASSLGQPYGYTF; CDR3nt: TGTGCCAGCAGCTTAGGCCAGCCCTATGGCTACACCTTC
v_gene: TRBV2; d_gene: TRBD1; j_gene: TRBJ2-7; abundance: few; CDR3aa: CASSADRGRSYEQYF; CDR3nt: TGTGCCAGCAGCGCGGACAGGGGGAGGTCCTACGAGCAGTACTTC
v_gene: TRBV7-6; d_gene: TRBD2; j_gene: TRBJ2-2; abundance: .; CDR3aa: CASSPRAGGANTGELFF; CDR3nt: TGTGCCAGCAGCCCGAGAGCGGGGGGGGCGAACACCGGGGAGCTGTTTTTT
v_gene: TRBV20-1; d_gene: .; j_gene: TRBJ1-2; abundance: few; CDR3aa: CSAPGTGASFNYGYTF; CDR3nt: TGCAGTGCGCCCGGGACCGGGGCCTCTTTTAACTATGGCTACACCTTC
v_gene: TRBV12-3/TRBV12-4; d_gene: TRBD2; j_gene: TRBJ2-3; abundance: few; CDR3aa: CASSLALRGGDTQYF; CDR3nt: TGTGCCAGCAGTCTTGCTCTGCGGGGGGGAGATACGCAGTATTTT
v_gene: TRBV7-9; d_gene: .; j_gene: TRBJ1-3; abundance: few; CDR3aa: CASSLSAGSSGNTIYF; CDR3nt: TGTGCCAGCAGCTTGTCGGCAGGGAGCTCTGGAAACACCATATATTTT
v_gene: TRBV18; d_gene: .; j_gene: TRBJ2-3; abundance: few; CDR3aa: CASSRGGADTQYF; CDR3nt: TGTGCCAGCTCACGAGGCGGGGCAGATACGCAGTATTTT
v_gene: TRBV12-3/TRBV12-4; d_gene: TRBD1; j_gene: TRBJ2-7; abundance: .; CDR3aa: CASRPGQASYEQYF; CDR3nt: TGTGCCAGCAGACCGGGACAGGCTTCCTACGAGCAGTACTTC
v_gene: TRBV12-3/TRBV12-4; d_gene: TRBD1; j_gene: TRBJ1-4; abundance: .; CDR3aa: CASRGQGGNEKLFF; CDR3nt: TGTGCCAGCAGGGGACAGGGGGGGAATGAAAAACTGTTTTTT
v_gene: TRBV6-5; d_gene: .; j_gene: TRBJ1-1; abundance: .; CDR3aa: CASSYPGNTEAFF; CDR3nt: TGTGCCAGCAGTTACCCAGGGAACACTGAAGCTTTCTTT
v_gene: TRBV19; d_gene: .; j_gene: TRBJ1-2; abundance: few; CDR3aa: CASSLSNGALGGYTF; CDR3nt: TGTGCCAGTAGTCTTTCCAACGGGGCTCTGGGGGGCTACACCTTC
v_gene: TRBV9; d_gene: .; j_gene: TRBJ2-3; abundance: few; CDR3aa: CASSVGWRGKDTQYF; CDR3nt: TGTGCCAGCAGCGTAGGATGGAGGGGTAAAGATACGCAGTATTTT
v_gene: TRBV7-2; d_gene: .; j_gene: TRBJ2-2; abundance: .; CDR3aa: CASSFLGPTGELFF; CDR3nt: TGTGCCAGCAGCTTTTTAGGTCCGACCGGGGAGCTGTTTTTT
v_gene: TRBV7-2; d_gene: TRBD2; j_gene: TRBJ2-5; abundance: few; CDR3aa: CASSLAERGVQETQYF; CDR3nt: TGTGCCAGCAGCTTAGCCGAGCGGGGCGTCCAAGAGACCCAGTACTTC
v_gene: TRBV20-1; d_gene: .; j_gene: TRBJ2-3; abundance: .; CDR3aa: CSASSGRGGGADTQYF; CDR3nt: TGCAGTGCTAGTTCGGGGCGAGGAGGGGGTGCAGATACGCAGTATTTT
v_gene: TRBV7-2; d_gene: .; j_gene: TRBJ2-3; abundance: few; CDR3aa: CASSSPGTLEAHTQYF; CDR3nt: TGTGCCAGCAGCTCTCCCGGGACTTTGGAGGCGCATACGCAGTATTTT
v_gene: TRBV12-3/TRBV12-4; d_gene: TRBD1; j_gene: TRBJ1-6; abundance: .; CDR3aa: CASSLGQGSSPLHF; CDR3nt: TGTGCCAGCAGTTTAGGACAGGGTAGTTCACCCCTCCACTTT
v_gene: TRBV7-9; d_gene: TRBD1; j_gene: TRBJ1-3; abundance: .; CDR3aa: CASSLTGSGNTIYF; CDR3nt: TGTGCCAGCAGCCTGACAGGGTCTGGAAACACCATATATTTT
v_gene: TRBV6-5; d_gene: .; j_gene: TRBJ1-1; abundance: few; CDR3aa: CASSRMNTEAFF; CDR3nt: TGTGCCAGCAGCCGTATGAACACTGAAGCTTTCTTT
v_gene: TRBV19; d_gene: .; j_gene: TRBJ2-1; abundance: .; CDR3aa: CASSITNEQFF; CDR3nt: TGTGCCAGTAGTATAACGAATGAGCAGTTCTTC
v_gene: TRBV7-9; d_gene: .; j_gene: TRBJ2-7; abundance: few; CDR3aa: CASSLAAGRNEQYF; CDR3nt: TGTGCCAGCAGCTTAGCGGCAGGGCGGAACGAGCAGTACTTC
v_gene: TRBV18; d_gene: TRBD2; j_gene: TRBJ2-1; abundance: few; CDR3aa: CASSQGLAGGSGYNEQFF; CDR3nt: TGTGCCAGCTCACAGGGACTAGCGGGAGGGTCTGGCTACAATGAGCAGTTCTTC
v_gene: TRBV7-9; d_gene: TRBD2; j_gene: TRBJ2-1; abundance: few; CDR3aa: CASSPEGGFNEQFF; CDR3nt: TGTGCCAGCAGCCCCGAGGGAGGGTTCAATGAGCAGTTCTTC
v_gene: TRBV21-1; d_gene: .; j_gene: TRBJ2-7; abundance: .; CDR3aa: CASSIRSGITYEQYF; CDR3nt: TGTGCCAGCAGCATCAGAAGCGGGATAACCTACGAGCAGTACTTC
v_gene: TRBV2; d_gene: .; j_gene: TRBJ2-5; abundance: few; CDR3aa: CASSEGAWETQYF; CDR3nt: TGTGCCAGCAGTGAGGGGGCTTGGGAGACCCAGTACTTC
v_gene: TRBV5-1; d_gene: TRBD2; j_gene: TRBJ2-5; abundance: .; CDR3aa: CASTVVGGDQETQYF; CDR3nt: TGCGCCAGCACCGTAGTCGGGGGGGATCAAGAGACCCAGTACTTC